These T cell receptor beta chains were read from a single sample in a study of response to subunit inactivated influenza vaccine. TCRdb reprocessed the RT-PCR reads via MiXCR and lists one record per CDR3 protein. The sample has about 570,000 distinct CDR3 sequences; 11% are singletons. This sample was also put to use in a study of T cells expressing NK-cell markers.

This specimen consisted of PBMCs from blood, obtained on the day of vaccination. These receptors were collected from a man aged 50 to 59 who received an inactivated influenza vaccine. The CDR3 runs from the conserved cysteine through the conserved F or W. A D gene is named only where the DNA matches it firmly. The size of a clone is reported for some rows only, either as once, few or many, or as a class for expanded clones.

TRBV5-5	14	NA	NA	TRBJ2-7	CASSLDGHFYEQYF	TGTGCCAGCAGCTTGGATGGACATTTTTACGAGCAGTACTTC
TRBV6-2/TRBV6-3	13	few	TRBD1	TRBJ1-5	CASEQGNNQPQHF	TGTGCCAGCGAACAGGGGAATAATCAGCCCCAGCATTTT
TRBV9	12	NA	NA	TRBJ2-3	CASSSTEDTQYF	TGTGCCAGCAGCTCGACAGAAGATACGCAGTATTTT
TRBV7-3	14	few	NA	TRBJ2-3	CASRFTGSTDTQYF	TGTGCCAGCAGGTTTACAGGTTCCACAGATACGCAGTATTTT
TRBV6-5	15	NA	NA	TRBJ2-3	CASSYGGLKTDTQYF	TGTGCCAGCAGTTACGGGGGGCTTAAGACAGATACGCAGTATTTT
TRBV6-2/TRBV6-3	17	few	NA	TRBJ1-1	CASSYSIRRSGNTEAFF	TGTGCCAGCAGTTACTCGATTAGAAGGAGTGGGAACACTGAAGCTTTCTTT
TRBV6-5	14	NA	NA	TRBJ1-5	CASSYSDRNQPQHF	TGTGCCAGCAGTTACTCTGACAGAAATCAGCCCCAGCATTTT
TRBV12-3/TRBV12-4	15	few	NA	TRBJ2-2	CASNTARVNTGELFF	TGTGCCAGCAATACGGCCAGGGTGAACACCGGGGAGCTGTTTTTT
TRBV6-2/TRBV6-3	17	NA	NA	TRBJ1-2	CASSYSNNGHLIYGYTF	TGTGCCAGCAGTTACTCGAATAACGGACACCTGATCTATGGCTACACCTTC
TRBV4-2	16	NA	TRBD2	TRBJ2-1	CASSQVGTSVYNEQFF	TGTGCCAGCAGCCAAGTTGGGACTAGCGTTTACAATGAGCAGTTCTTC
TRBV11-2	16	NA	NA	TRBJ2-5	CASSSHQTGAEETQYF	TGTGCCAGCAGCTCCCATCAGACCGGGGCGGAGGAGACCCAGTACTTC
TRBV15	16	few	NA	TRBJ2-7	CATSRDLVRGPYEQYF	TGTGCCACCAGCAGAGATTTGGTACGGGGCCCCTACGAGCAGTACTTC
TRBV4-1	16	NA	TRBD2	TRBJ2-1	CASSQVLAGLSNEQFF	TGCGCCAGCAGCCAGGTGCTAGCGGGTTTATCCAATGAGCAGTTCTTC
TRBV4-1	20	NA	NA	TRBJ2-2	CASSQDSNLYTGVSSGELFF	TGCGCCAGCAGCCAAGACTCGAACCTATACACCGGGGTTTCATCAGGGGAGCTGTTTTTT
TRBV28	15	NA	TRBD2	TRBJ2-1	CASTIGGRGFNEQFF	TGTGCCAGCACTATCGGCGGGAGGGGTTTCAATGAGCAGTTCTTC
TRBV14	13	many	NA	TRBJ1-1	CASSQDRYAEAFF	TGTGCCAGCAGCCAAGATCGATACGCTGAAGCTTTCTTT
TRBV5-6	14	NA	NA	TRBJ2-3	CASSSGGTTDTQYF	TGTGCCAGCAGCTCGGGGGGCACCACAGATACGCAGTATTTT
TRBV6-1	14	few	NA	TRBJ2-2	CASSKETNTGELFF	TGTGCCAGCTCTAAAGAAACGAACACCGGGGAGCTGTTTTTT
TRBV28	14	NA	NA	TRBJ1-5	CASRWDGRRQPQHF	TGTGCCAGCAGATGGGACGGTAGGAGACAGCCCCAGCATTTT
TRBV7-2	13	NA	NA	TRBJ2-1	CASSLGSRDEQFF	TGTGCCAGCAGCTTAGGCTCGAGGGATGAGCAGTTCTTC
TRBV5-1	17	few	TRBD2	TRBJ2-6	CASTLGGTVTGANVLTF	TGCGCCAGCACCCTGGGGGGGACCGTGACTGGGGCCAACGTCCTGACTTTC
TRBV12-3/TRBV12-4	13	few	NA	TRBJ1-1	CASSEGGAGKAFF	TGTGCCAGCAGTGAGGGGGGGGCGGGTAAAGCTTTCTTT
TRBV10-3	14	few	NA	TRBJ2-5	CAISETQGKETQYF	TGTGCCATCAGTGAAACTCAGGGAAAGGAGACCCAGTACTTC
TRBV3-1	15	few	TRBD1	TRBJ1-3	CASSRPGTGGNTIYF	TGTGCCAGCAGCCGTCCCGGGACAGGAGGAAACACCATATATTTT
TRBV7-8	14	NA	NA	TRBJ1-1	CASSSAGVDTEAFF	TGTGCCAGCAGCTCCGCAGGGGTGGACACTGAAGCTTTCTTT
TRBV5-1	15	few	TRBD1	TRBJ2-1	CASSSDRGSVNEQFF	TGCGCCAGCAGCTCGGACAGGGGCTCCGTCAATGAGCAGTTCTTC
TRBV5-1	15	many	TRBD2	TRBJ2-1	CASSAGLAGVNEQFF	TGCGCCAGCAGCGCCGGACTAGCGGGGGTGAATGAGCAGTTCTTC
TRBV30	12	few	NA	TRBJ1-1	CAWSLNFAEAFF	TGTGCCTGGAGCCTAAATTTCGCTGAAGCTTTCTTT
TRBV3-1	17	few	TRBD2	TRBJ2-1	CASSQEASGRFYNEQFF	TGTGCCAGCAGCCAAGAGGCCAGCGGGAGGTTCTACAATGAGCAGTTCTTC
TRBV29-1	13	many	TRBD1	TRBJ1-5	CSAGDSLNQPQHF	TGCAGCGCCGGGGACAGCCTCAATCAGCCCCAGCATTTT
TRBV5-1	14	many	TRBD1	TRBJ2-3	CASRPGQTTDTQYF	TGCGCCAGCAGGCCGGGACAGACCACAGATACGCAGTATTTT
TRBV7-2	15	NA	NA	TRBJ2-7	CASSFGQSSYYEQYF	TGTGCCAGCAGCTTTGGACAGTCTTCATACTACGAGCAGTACTTC
TRBV5-1	15	NA	NA	TRBJ2-1	CASSHATSSYNEQFF	TGCGCCAGCAGCCATGCCACGAGCTCCTACAATGAGCAGTTCTTC
TRBV20-1	14	few	TRBD1	TRBJ2-7	CSAYAGTGESEQYF	TGCAGTGCTTACGCCGGGACAGGGGAAAGCGAGCAGTACTTC
TRBV5-1	15	NA	NA	TRBJ2-3	CATKRGEFSTDTQYF	TGCGCCACCAAGAGGGGGGAATTTAGCACAGATACGCAGTATTTT
TRBV4-1	17	NA	NA	TRBJ1-3	CASSQVPRDPYGNTIYF	TGCGCCAGCAGCCAAGTTCCCCGGGACCCTTATGGAAACACCATATATTTT
TRBV25-1	14	few	NA	TRBJ2-1	CASSDPLSYNEQFF	TGTGCCAGCAGTGATCCCCTTTCCTACAATGAGCAGTTCTTC
TRBV7-8	15	many	TRBD2	TRBJ2-1	CASNLLAGGFDEQFF	TGTGCCAGTAACCTTTTAGCGGGGGGGTTTGATGAGCAGTTCTTC
TRBV20-1	18	NA	TRBD2	TRBJ2-5	CSARARTSGVVYQETQYF	TGCAGTGCTAGAGCGCGGACTAGCGGGGTAGTCTACCAAGAGACCCAGTACTTC
TRBV7-9	15	NA	TRBD1	TRBJ2-7	CASSLKDRGTYEQYF	TGTGCCAGCAGCTTAAAGGACAGGGGAACCTACGAGCAGTACTTC
TRBV10-3	14	NA	NA	TRBJ1-4	CAIRRDGPNEKLFF	TGTGCCATCAGGCGGGACGGACCTAATGAAAAACTGTTTTTT
TRBV7-6	16	NA	TRBD1	TRBJ2-7	CASSSNLRQGSHEQYF	TGTGCCAGCAGCTCAAATCTGCGACAGGGAAGCCACGAGCAGTACTTC
TRBV3-1	13	few	NA	TRBJ1-3	CASSQAFGNTIYF	TGTGCCAGCAGCCAGGCATTTGGAAACACCATATATTTT
TRBV5-6	14	NA	NA	TRBJ2-3	CASSPIRGTDTQYF	TGTGCCAGCAGCCCCATAAGGGGCACAGATACGCAGTATTTT
TRBV10-3	14	NA	TRBD1	TRBJ2-1	CAITMQTGAGEQFF	TGTGCCATCACCATGCAGACAGGGGCGGGTGAGCAGTTCTTC
TRBV7-8	14	few	TRBD1	TRBJ1-2	CASSVRQGAAGYTF	TGTGCCAGCAGCGTACGACAGGGGGCAGCGGGCTACACCTTC
TRBV6-1	13	few	TRBD1	TRBJ2-1	CASRGTGGHEQFF	TGTGCCAGCAGGGGGACAGGGGGACATGAGCAGTTCTTC
TRBV20-1	13	few	NA	TRBJ2-5	CSATRTAQETQYF	TGCAGTGCTACCCGGACTGCTCAAGAGACCCAGTACTTC
TRBV5-1	15	few	TRBD1	TRBJ1-6	CASSLLGQDNSPLHF	TGCGCCAGCAGCTTGCTGGGACAGGATAATTCACCCCTCCACTTT
TRBV4-1	18	once	TRBD2	TRBJ2-1	CASSHSTSGGPSCNEQFF	TGCGCCAGCAGCCATTCGACTAGCGGGGGACCCTCCTGCAATGAGCAGTTCTTC
TRBV5-1	15	few	NA	TRBJ2-5	CASSLAPGAQETQYF	TGCGCCAGCAGCTTGGCCCCCGGGGCGCAAGAGACCCAGTACTTC
TRBV5-1	16	few	TRBD1	TRBJ1-1	CASSLAQGAQGTEAFF	TGCGCCAGCAGCTTGGCCCAGGGGGCGCAGGGCACTGAAGCTTTCTTT